Presented here are 4 T cell receptor beta chains from one specimen sequenced in a study of blood T cell repertoires in COVID-19. Profiled with immunoSEQ multiplex PCR; TCRdb holds only in-frame clones, not every one. The sample holds nearly 400,000 clones, approximately 89% seen once. What was sequenced was PBMCs or T cells enriched from blood (not recorded which). The receptors shown here come from a woman aged 25 to 39 who had recovered from COVID-19.

The V and J genes are TRBV28 and TRBJ1-2, with D uncertain. CDR1 and CDR2 (germline): MDHEN, SYDVKM. Trimming shortened V by 7 bases and J by 3 bases, and 12 bases separated the two germline ends. CDR3 length equals 13 residues. CDR3 in DNA: TGTGCCAGCACCTCAGGCCTGGACTATGGCTACACCTTC. It specifies CASTSGLDYGYTF.

This chain links TRBV14 with TRBJ2-7; no firm D call. The V gene lost 2 bases and the J gene lost 5 bases, with 13 bases spanning the gap. This CDR3 is built from 14 residues. Germline lookup yields CDR1 SGHDN and CDR2 FVKESK. Written as DNA, the CDR3 is TGTGCCAGCAGCCAATTCGCGGAGACCCACGAGCAGTACTTC. Translation: CASSQFAETHEQYF.

This sequence joins TRBV4-2 and TRBJ1-1; TRBD1 agrees at 9 bases. There are 16 residues in the CDR3. CDR1 is LGHNA, CDR2 YNFKEQ, per germline. V lost 0 bases, J lost 1 base, and 3 bases stayed unmatched. In nucleotides, the CDR3 is TGTGCCAGCAGCCAAGAACAGGGGGCGCAGAACACTGAAGCTTTCTTT. It codes for CASSQEQGAQNTEAFF.

The genes are TRBV7-2 and TRBJ2-3, with 13 bases aligning to TRBD2. The V gene end was trimmed by 2 bases and the J gene end by 1 base; junction bases not matched to a gene: 9. The CDR3 has 19 residues. CDR1 SGHTA and CDR2 FQGNSA come from the germline V gene. The CDR3 loop reads CASSLNRLAGGLGTDTQYF. For the CDR3, the DNA is TGTGCCAGCAGCTTAAATCGACTAGCGGGAGGACTAGGCACAGATACGCAGTATTTT.